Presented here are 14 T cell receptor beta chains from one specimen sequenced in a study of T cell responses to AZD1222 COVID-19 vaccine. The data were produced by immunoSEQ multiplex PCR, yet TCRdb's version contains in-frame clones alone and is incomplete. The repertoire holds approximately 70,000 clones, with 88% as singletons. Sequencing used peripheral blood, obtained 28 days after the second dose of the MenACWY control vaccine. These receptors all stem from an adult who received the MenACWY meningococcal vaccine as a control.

CDR3: CASSTAGTLRNQPQHF. The CDR3 DNA follows: TGTGCCAGCAGCACGGCAGGGACTCTTCGCAATCAGCCCCAGCATTTT. The rearrangement links TRBV7-9 to TRBJ1-5, with D possibly being TRBD1 (5 bases). This CDR3 contains 16 residues. The germline V and J ends were trimmed by 5 bases and 2 bases, with 16 bases remaining between them. The V gene's germline CDR1 is SEHNR and CDR2 FQNEAQ (reference sequence).

CDR3 nucleotide sequence: TGTGCCAGCAGCCAAGAATCGGCCAGGGGCGGGGATGAAGCTTTCTTT. This encodes CASSQESARGGDEAFF. This chain joins TRBV4-2 and TRBJ1-1; the D gene is possibly TRBD1 (6 bases). The V gene's germline CDR1 is LGHNA and CDR2 YNFKEQ. V was trimmed by 0 bases and J by 7 bases, leaving 18 bases between them. This CDR3 comprises 16 residues.

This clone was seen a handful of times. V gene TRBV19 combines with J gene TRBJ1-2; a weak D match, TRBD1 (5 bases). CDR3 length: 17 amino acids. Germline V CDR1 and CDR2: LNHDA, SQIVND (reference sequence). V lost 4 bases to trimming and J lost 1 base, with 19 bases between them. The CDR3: CASSSTVGRRVNYGYTF. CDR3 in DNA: TGTGCCAGTAGTAGCACCGTGGGGCGGAGGGTTAACTATGGCTACACCTTC.

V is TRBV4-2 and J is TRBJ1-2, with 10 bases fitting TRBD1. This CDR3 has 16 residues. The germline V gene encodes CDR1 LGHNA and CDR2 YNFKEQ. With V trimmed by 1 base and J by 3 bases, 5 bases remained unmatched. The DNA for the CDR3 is TGTGCCAGCAGCCAAGCCGGGACAGGGGAGGACTATGGCTACACCTTC. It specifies CASSQAGTGEDYGYTF.

CDR3 bases: TGTGCCAGCAGTTACGGGGACAGGGTGGGGAATGAGCAGTTCTTC. The encoded protein is CASSYGDRVGNEQFF. The gene calls are TRBV6-2 or TRBV6-3 and TRBJ2-1, with 9 bases matching TRBD1. CDR1 is MNHEY and CDR2 is SVGEGT in the germline V gene. The CDR3 loop spans 15 amino acids. V shed 2 bases, J shed 7 bases, and the junction held 6 bases outside the gene matches.

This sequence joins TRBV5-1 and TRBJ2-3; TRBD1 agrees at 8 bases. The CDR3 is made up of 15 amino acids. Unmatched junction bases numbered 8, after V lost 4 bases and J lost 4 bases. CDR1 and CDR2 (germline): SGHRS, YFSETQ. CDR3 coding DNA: TGCGCCAGCAGCGCGACAGGGGATCTGGCAGATACGCAGTATTTT. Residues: CASSATGDLADTQYF.

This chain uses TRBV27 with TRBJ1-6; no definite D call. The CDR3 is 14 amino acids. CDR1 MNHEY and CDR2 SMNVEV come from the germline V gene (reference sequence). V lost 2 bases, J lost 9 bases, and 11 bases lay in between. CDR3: CASSLEGIGSPLHF. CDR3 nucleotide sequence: TGTGCCAGCAGTTTAGAAGGGATAGGTTCACCCCTCCACTTT.

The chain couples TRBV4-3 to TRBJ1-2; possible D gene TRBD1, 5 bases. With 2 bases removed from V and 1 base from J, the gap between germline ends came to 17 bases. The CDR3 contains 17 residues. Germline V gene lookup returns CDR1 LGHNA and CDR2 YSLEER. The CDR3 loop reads CASSQFPQGGSNYGYTF. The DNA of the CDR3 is TGCGCCAGCAGCCAATTTCCGCAGGGAGGGAGTAACTATGGCTACACCTTC.

The CDR3 loop is CAWSRRETQYF. In DNA form, the CDR3 reads TGTGCCTGGAGTCGGAGGGAGACCCAGTACTTC. V usage is TRBV30 and J usage is TRBJ2-5; a weak D match, TRBD2 (5 bases). This CDR3 contains 11 residues. Trimming removed 2 bases at V and 5 bases at J, with 6 bases between. CDR1 GTSNPN and CDR2 SVGIG come from the germline V gene (reference sequence). Complete variable domain (other parts from reference TRBV30 and TRBJ2-5): SQTIHQWPATLVQPVGSPLSLECTVEGTSNPNLYWYRQAAGRGLQLLFYSVGIGQISSEVPQNLSASRPQDRQFILSSKKLLLSDSGFYLCAWSRRETQYFGPGTRLLVL.

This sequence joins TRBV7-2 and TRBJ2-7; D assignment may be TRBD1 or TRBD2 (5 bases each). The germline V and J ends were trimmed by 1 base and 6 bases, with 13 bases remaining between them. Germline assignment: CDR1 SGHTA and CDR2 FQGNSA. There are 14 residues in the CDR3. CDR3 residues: CASSLGGSQREQYF. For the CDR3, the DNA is TGTGCCAGCAGCTTAGGGGGGAGCCAACGCGAGCAGTACTTC.

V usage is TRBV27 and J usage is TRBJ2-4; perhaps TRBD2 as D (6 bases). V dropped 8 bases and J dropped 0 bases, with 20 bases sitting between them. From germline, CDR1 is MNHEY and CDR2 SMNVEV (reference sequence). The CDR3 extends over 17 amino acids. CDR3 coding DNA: TGTGCCAGCCGCGGGGAGGAGGTCGGGGGAGCCAAAAACATTCAGTACTTC. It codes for CASRGEEVGGAKNIQYF.

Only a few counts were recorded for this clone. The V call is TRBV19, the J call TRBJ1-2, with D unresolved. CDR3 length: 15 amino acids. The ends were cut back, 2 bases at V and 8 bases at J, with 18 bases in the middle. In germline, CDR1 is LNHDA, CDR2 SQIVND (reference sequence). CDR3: CASSIPFRRTHGYTF. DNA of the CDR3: TGTGCCAGTAGTATACCCTTCCGCAGGACTCACGGCTACACCTTC.

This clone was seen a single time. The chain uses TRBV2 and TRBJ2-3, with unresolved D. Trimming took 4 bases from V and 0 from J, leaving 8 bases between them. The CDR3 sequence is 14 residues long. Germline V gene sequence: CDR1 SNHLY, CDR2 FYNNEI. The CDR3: CASSGDLSTDTQYF. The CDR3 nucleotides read TGTGCCAGCAGTGGGGATCTAAGCACAGATACGCAGTATTTT.

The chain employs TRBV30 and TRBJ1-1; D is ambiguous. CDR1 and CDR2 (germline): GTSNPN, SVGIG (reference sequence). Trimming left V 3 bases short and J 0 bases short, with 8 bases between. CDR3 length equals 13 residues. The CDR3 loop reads CAWSGQMNTEAFF. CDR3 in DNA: TGTGCCTGGAGCGGGCAAATGAACACTGAAGCTTTCTTT.